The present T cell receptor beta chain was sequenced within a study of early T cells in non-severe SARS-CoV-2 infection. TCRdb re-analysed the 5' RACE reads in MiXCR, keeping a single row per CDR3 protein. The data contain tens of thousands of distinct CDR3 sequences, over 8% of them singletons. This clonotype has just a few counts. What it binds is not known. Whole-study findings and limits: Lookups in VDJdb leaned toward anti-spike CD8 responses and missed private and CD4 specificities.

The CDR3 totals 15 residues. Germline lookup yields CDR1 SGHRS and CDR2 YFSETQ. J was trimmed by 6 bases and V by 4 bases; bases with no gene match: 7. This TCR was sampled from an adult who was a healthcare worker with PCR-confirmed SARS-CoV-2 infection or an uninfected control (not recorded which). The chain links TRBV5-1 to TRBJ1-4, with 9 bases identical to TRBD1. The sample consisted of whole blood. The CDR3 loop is CASSAPGTGHEKLFF. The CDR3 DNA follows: TGCGCCAGCAGCGCCCCCGGGACAGGGCATGAAAAACTGTTTTTT.